This TCR beta chain was observed in a study of blood T cells in healthy people across ages. Using a J-beta primer mix together with a sample-barcoded 5' primer, a second PCR was run for roughly 6 to 12 cycles. TCRdb ran MiXCR on the 5' RACE reads and lists one entry per CDR3 protein. The table records under 2 million distinct CDR3 sequences, around 36% of them present only once. The sample holds a few counts of this clonotype. Deletions cut 0 bases from V and 2 bases from J, with 8 bases between. The CDR3 has 14 residues. CDR1 is LNHNV, CDR2 YYDKDF, per germline (reference sequence). This clonotype originated in a woman under 40 in good health. The gene calls are TRBV15 and TRBJ2-7; D remains ambiguous. Sequenced input: blood. CDR3 residues: CATSREAPTYEQYF. For the CDR3, the DNA is TGTGCCACCAGCAGAGAAGCGCCGACCTACGAGCAGTACTTC. Looking up the rest from reference TRBV15 and TRBJ2-7 gives the full variable domain: DAMVIQNPRYQVTQFGKPVTLSCSQTLNHNVMYWYQQKSSQAPKLLFHYYDKDFNNEADTPDNFQSRRPNTSFCFLDIRSPGLGDTAMYLCATSREAPTYEQYFGPGTRLTVT.